The source of this T cell receptor (beta chain) is a study of HIV-infected children after antiretroviral therapy interruption. Across the whole study: Continuous-treatment samples came from weeks 0, 48 and 150.

The treatment is: PENTA 11 planned treatment interruption arm or continuous ART arm. Unique molecular identifiers were included in an RNA-based 3' RACE TCR library. One entry per CDR3 protein, called by TCRdb with MiXCR from the 3' RACE reads. Seen here are under 50,000 distinct CDR3 sequences, roughly 4.5% observed once, and the top ten hold approximately 0.7%. Per germline, CDR1 ENHRY and CDR2 SYGVKD. CDR3 length: 14 amino acids. V lost 6 bases to trimming and J lost 2 bases; unmatched junction nucleotides: 6. The gene calls are TRBV10-3 and TRBJ1-2; 7 nucleotides align to TRBD1. The source of this sequence is a pool of human donors with HIV. Sequenced material: CD45RA+ CD4+ T cells from PBMCs, pooled from several time points, taken from a donor given antiretroviral therapy, either interrupted or continuous. Regarding subset: naive CD4+ CD45RA+ CD45RO- T cells. The DNA for the CDR3 is TGTGCCATCAGCCGGACGACAGGGAACTATGGCTACACCTTC. Translated: CAISRTTGNYGYTF.